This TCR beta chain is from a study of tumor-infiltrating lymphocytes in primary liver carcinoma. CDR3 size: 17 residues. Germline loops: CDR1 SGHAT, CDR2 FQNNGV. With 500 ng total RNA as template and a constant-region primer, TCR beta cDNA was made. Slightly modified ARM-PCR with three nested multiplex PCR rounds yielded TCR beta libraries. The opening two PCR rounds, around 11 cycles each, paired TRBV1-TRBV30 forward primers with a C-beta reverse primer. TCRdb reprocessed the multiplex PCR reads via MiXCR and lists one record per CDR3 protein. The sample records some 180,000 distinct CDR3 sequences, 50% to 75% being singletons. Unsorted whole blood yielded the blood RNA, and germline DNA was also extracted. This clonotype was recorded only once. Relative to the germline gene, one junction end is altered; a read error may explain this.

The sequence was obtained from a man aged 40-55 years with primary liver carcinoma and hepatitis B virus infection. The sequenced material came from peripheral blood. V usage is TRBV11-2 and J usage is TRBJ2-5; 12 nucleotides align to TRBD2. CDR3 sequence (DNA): TGTGCCAGCAGCTTAGTAGGTCTAGCGGGAGGGCCGAAGACCCAGCACTTC. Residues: CASSLVGLAGGPKTQHF. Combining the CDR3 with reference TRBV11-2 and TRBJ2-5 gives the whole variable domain EAGVAQSPRYKIIEKRQSVAFWCNPISGHATLYWYQQILGQGPKLLIQFQNNGVVDDSQLPKDRFSAERLKGVDSTLKIQPAKLEDSAVYLCASSLVGLAGGPKTQHFGPGTRLLVL.